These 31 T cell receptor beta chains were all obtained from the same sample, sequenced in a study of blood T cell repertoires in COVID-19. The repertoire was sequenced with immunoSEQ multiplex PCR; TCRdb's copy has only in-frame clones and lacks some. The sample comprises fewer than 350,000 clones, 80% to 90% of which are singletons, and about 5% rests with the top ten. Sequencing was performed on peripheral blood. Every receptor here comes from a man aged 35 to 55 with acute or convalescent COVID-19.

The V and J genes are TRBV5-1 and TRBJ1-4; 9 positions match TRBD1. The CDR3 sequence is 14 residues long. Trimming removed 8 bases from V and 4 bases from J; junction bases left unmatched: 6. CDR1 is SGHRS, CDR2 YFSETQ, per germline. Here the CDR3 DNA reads TGCGCCAGTTCTAACAGGGGGCGTAATGAAAAACTGTTTTTT. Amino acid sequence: CASSNRGRNEKLFF.

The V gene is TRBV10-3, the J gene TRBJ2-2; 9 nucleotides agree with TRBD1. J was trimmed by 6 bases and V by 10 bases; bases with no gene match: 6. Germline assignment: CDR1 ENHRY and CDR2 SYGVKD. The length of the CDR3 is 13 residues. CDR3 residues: CATRTGEAGELFF. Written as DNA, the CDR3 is TGTGCCACCCGGACAGGGGAGGCCGGGGAGCTGTTTTTT.

The CDR3 here is CASTRGGFTEAFF. The CDR3 DNA reads as TGTGCCAGCACCCGAGGAGGTTTCACTGAAGCTTTCTTT. V and J are TRBV25-1 and TRBJ1-1; the D is unclear. Trimming shortened V by 7 bases and J by 4 bases, and 13 bases separated the two germline ends. The CDR3 spans 13 residues. Looked up from germline, CDR1 is MGHDK and CDR2 is SYGVNS.

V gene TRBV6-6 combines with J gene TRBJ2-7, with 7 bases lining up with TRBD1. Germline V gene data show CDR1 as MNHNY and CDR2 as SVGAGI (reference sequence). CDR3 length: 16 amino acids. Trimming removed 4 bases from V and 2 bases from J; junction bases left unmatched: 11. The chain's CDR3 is CASSWLSGTVAYEQYF. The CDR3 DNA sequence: TGTGCCAGCAGTTGGCTGTCCGGGACAGTCGCCTACGAGCAGTACTTC.

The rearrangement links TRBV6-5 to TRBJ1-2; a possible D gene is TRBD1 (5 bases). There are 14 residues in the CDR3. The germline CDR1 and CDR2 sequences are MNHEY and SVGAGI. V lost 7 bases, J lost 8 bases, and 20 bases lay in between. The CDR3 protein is CASTLSGGFKGYTF. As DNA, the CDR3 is TGTGCCAGCACTCTATCGGGGGGATTCAAGGGCTACACCTTC.

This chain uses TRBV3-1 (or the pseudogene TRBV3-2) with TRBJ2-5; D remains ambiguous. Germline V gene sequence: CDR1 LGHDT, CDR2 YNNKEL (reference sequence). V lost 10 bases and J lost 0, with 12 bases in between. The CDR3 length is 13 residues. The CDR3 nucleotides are TGTGCCACCGGGTCACACCACCAAGAGACCCAGTACTTC. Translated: CATGSHHQETQYF.

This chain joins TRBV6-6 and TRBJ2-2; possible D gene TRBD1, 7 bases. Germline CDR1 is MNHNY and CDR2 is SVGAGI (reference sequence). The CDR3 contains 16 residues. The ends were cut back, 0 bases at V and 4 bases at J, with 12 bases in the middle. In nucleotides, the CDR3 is TGTGCCAGCAGTTACTCAGGCCAGGGGGGCACCGGGGAGCTGTTTTTT. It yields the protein CASSYSGQGGTGELFF.

The CDR3 loop reads CASSLGVGTYNEQFF. CDR3 DNA: TGCGCCAGCAGCTTGGGGGTCGGGACCTACAATGAGCAGTTCTTC. This sequence joins TRBV5-1 and TRBJ2-1; a weak D match, TRBD2 (5 bases). CDR1 is SGHRS, CDR2 YFSETQ, per germline. The CDR3 has 15 amino acids. The germline V and J ends were trimmed by 0 bases and 2 bases, with 9 bases remaining between them.

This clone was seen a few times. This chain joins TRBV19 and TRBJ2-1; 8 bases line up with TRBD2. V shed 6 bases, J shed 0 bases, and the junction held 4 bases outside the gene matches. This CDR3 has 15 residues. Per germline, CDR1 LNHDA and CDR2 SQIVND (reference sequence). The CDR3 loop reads CASSLSGVSYNEQFF. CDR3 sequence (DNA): TGTGCCAGTAGCCTTAGCGGGGTCTCCTACAATGAGCAGTTCTTC. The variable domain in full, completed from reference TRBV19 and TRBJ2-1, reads DGGITQSPKYLFRKEGQNVTLSCEQNLNHDAMYWYRQDPGQGLRLIYYSQIVNDFQKGDIAEGYSVSREKKESFPLTVTSAQKNPTAFYLCASSLSGVSYNEQFFGPGTRLTVL.

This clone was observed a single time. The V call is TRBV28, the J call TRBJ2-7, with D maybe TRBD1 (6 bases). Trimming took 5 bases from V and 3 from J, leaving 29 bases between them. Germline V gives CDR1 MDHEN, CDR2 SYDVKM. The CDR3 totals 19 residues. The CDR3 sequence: CASSGEPKTETGNHYEQYF. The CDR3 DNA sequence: TGTGCCAGCAGTGGGGAACCAAAAACCGAGACAGGAAACCACTACGAGCAGTACTTC.

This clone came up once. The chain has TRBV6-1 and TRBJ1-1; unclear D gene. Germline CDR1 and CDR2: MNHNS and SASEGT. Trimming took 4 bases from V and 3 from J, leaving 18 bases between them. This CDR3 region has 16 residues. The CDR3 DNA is TGTGCCAGCAGTGGGGGAACTACGAGGGAGGACACTGAAGCTTTCTTT. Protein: CASSGGTTREDTEAFF.

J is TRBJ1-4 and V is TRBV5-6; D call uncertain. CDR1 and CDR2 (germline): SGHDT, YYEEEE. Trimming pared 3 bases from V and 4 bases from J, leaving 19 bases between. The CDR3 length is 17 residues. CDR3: CASSSSQRPAGNEKLFF. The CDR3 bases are TGTGCCAGCAGCTCCTCCCAACGTCCGGCGGGTAATGAAAAACTGTTTTTT.

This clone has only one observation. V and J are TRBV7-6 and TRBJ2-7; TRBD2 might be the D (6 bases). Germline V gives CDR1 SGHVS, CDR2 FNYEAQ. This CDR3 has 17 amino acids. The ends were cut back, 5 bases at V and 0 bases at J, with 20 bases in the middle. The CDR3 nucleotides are TGTGCCAGCAGCCCAGGTGGCGGGGCTCTCACCTCCTACGAGCAGTACTTC. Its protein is CASSPGGGALTSYEQYF.

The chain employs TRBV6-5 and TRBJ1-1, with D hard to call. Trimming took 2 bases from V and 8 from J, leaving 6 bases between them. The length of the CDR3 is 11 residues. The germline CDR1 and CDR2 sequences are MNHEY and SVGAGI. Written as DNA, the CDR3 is TGTGCCAGCAGTTACGGCAGAGAAGCTTTCTTT. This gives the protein CASSYGREAFF.

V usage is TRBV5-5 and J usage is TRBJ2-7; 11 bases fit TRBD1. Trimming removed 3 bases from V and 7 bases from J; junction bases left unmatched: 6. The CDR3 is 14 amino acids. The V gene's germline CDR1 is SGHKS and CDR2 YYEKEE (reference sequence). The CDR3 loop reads CASSSGTGGQEQYF. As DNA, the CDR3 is TGTGCCAGCAGCTCCGGGACAGGGGGACAGGAGCAGTACTTC.

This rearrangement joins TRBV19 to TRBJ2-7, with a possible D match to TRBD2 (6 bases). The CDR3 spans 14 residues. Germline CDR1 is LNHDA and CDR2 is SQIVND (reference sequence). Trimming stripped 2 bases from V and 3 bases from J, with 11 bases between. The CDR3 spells CASSIPGLNYEQYF. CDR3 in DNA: TGTGCCAGTAGTATACCGGGACTGAACTACGAGCAGTACTTC. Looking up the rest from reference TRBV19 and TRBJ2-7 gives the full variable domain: DGGITQSPKYLFRKEGQNVTLSCEQNLNHDAMYWYRQDPGQGLRLIYYSQIVNDFQKGDIAEGYSVSREKKESFPLTVTSAQKNPTAFYLCASSIPGLNYEQYFGPGTRLTVT.

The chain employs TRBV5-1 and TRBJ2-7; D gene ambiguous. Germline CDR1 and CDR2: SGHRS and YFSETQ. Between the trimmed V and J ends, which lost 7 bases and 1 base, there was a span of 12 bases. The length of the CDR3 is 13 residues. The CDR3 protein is CASLSGWSYEQYF. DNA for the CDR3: TGCGCCAGCTTATCCGGGTGGTCCTACGAGCAGTACTTC.

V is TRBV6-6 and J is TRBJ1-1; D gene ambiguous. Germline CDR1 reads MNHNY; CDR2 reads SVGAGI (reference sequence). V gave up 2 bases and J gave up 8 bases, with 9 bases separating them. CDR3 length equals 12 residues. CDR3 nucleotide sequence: TGTGCCAGCAGTTACGAGGTAGGCGAAGCTTTCTTT. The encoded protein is CASSYEVGEAFF.

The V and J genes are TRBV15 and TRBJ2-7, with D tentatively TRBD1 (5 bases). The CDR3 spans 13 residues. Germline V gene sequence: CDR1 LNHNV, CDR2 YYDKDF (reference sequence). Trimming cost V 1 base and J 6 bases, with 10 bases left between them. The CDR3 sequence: CATSRVQESEQYF. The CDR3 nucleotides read TGTGCCACCAGCAGAGTACAGGAGTCCGAGCAGTACTTC.

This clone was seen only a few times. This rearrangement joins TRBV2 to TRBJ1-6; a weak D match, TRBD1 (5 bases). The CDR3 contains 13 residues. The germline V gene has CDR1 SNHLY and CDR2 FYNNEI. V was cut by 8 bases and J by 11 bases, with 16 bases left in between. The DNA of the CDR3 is TGTGCCAGCCGGGGGTTAGGTATGGCACCCCTCCACTTT. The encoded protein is CASRGLGMAPLHF.

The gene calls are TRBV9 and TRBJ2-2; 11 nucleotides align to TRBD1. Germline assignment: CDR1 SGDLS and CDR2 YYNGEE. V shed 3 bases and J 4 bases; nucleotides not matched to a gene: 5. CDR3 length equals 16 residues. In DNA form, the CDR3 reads TGTGCCAGCAGCGCCGGACAGGGGGCTGTCACCGGGGAGCTGTTTTTT. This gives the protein CASSAGQGAVTGELFF.

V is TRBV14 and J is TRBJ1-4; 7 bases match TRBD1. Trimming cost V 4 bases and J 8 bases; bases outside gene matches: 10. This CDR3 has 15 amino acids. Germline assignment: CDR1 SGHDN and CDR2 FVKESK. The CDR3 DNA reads TGTGCCAGCAGCCCAGGGACAGTGCTTACGGAAAAACTGTTTTTT. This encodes CASSPGTVLTEKLFF. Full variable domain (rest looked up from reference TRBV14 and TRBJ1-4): EAGVTQFPSHSVIEKGQTVTLRCDPISGHDNLYWYRRVMGKEIKFLLHFVKESKQDESGMPNNRFLAERTGGTYSTLKVQPAELEDSGVYFCASSPGTVLTEKLFFGSGTQLSVL.

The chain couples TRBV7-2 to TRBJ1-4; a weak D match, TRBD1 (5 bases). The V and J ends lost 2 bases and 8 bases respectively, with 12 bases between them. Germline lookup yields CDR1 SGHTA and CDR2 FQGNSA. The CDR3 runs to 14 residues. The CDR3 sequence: CASSLQGMGEKLFF. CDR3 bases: TGTGCCAGCAGCTTACAGGGTATGGGGGAAAAACTGTTTTTT.

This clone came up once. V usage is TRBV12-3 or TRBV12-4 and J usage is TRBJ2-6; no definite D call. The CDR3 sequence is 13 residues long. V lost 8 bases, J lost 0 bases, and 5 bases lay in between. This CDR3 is CASGPSGANVLTF. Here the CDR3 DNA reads TGTGCCAGCGGGCCCTCTGGGGCCAACGTCCTGACTTTC.

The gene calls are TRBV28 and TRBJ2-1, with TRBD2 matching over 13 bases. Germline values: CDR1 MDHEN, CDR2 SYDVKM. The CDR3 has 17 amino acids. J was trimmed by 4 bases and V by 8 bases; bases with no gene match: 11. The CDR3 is CASSVLAGGPGYNEQFF. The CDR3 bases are TGTGCCAGCTCGGTACTAGCGGGGGGGCCTGGGTACAATGAGCAGTTCTTC.

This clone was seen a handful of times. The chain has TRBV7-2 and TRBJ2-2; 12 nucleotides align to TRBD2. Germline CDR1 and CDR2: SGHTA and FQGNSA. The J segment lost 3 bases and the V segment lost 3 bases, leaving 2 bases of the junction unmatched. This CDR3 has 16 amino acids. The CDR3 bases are TGTGCCAGCAGCTTCCTAGCGGGGGGGTACACCGGGGAGCTGTTTTTT. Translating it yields CASSFLAGGYTGELFF.

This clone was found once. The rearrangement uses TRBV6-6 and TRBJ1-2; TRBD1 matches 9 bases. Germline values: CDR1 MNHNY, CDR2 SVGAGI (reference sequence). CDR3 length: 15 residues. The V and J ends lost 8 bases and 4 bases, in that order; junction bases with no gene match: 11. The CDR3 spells CASSPTGQGSYGYTF. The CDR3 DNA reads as TGTGCCAGCTCCCCGACGGGACAGGGCTCCTATGGCTACACCTTC.

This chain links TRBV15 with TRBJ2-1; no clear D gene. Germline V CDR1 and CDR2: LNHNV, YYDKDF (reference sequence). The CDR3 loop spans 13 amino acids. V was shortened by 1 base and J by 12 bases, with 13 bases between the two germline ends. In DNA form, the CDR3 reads TGTGCCACCAGCAGAGGACCGGTAGCCCGGCAGTTCTTC. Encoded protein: CATSRGPVARQFF.

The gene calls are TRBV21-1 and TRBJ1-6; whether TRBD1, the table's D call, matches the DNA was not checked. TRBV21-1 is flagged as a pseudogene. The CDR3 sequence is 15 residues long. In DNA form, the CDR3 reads TGTGCCAGCAGCAAAAGTGAGGACAGAAATTCACCCCTCCACTTT. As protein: CASSKSEDRNSPLHF.

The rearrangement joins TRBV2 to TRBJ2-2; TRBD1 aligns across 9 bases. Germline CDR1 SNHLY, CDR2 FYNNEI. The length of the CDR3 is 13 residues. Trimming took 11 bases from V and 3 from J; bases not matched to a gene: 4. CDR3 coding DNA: TGTGCCGGAGGACAGGGGCACACCGGGGAGCTGTTTTTT. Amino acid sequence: CAGGQGHTGELFF.

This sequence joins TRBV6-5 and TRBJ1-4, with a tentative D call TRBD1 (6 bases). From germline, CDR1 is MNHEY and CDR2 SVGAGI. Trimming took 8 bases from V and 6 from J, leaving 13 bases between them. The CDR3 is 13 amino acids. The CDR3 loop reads CASSWGQDEKLFF. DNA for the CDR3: TGTGCCAGCTCTTGGGGGCAGGATGAAAAACTGTTTTTT.